One sample yielded the 17 T cell receptor beta chains listed below, sequenced in a study of T-cell memory formation after mild COVID-19. Via MiXCR, TCRdb re-called the 5' RACE reads, giving one row per CDR3 protein. The table records approximately 290,000 distinct CDR3 sequences, less than 20% of them present only once. Sequencing was performed on PBMCs or a T cell subset sorted from them (not recorded which). These receptors were collected from a man younger than 30 who had mild COVID-19 (a few samples of this study predate the infection). Cell type and time point are not known.

This clonotype was recorded many times. This chain links TRBV24-1 with TRBJ2-1, with TRBD1 matching 9 bases. In germline, CDR1 is KGHDR, CDR2 SFDVKD. The CDR3 is 16 amino acids. With 2 bases clipped from V and 8 bases from J, the junction kept 9 bases outside the gene matches. The CDR3 is CATSDSGQGRGDEQFF. The CDR3 coding sequence is TGTGCCACCAGTGATTCCGGACAGGGGAGGGGGGATGAGCAGTTCTTC.

The V and J genes are TRBV29-1 and TRBJ2-3; 13 bases match TRBD2. The CDR3 extends over 17 amino acids. Losses at the gene ends were 7 bases for V and 5 bases for J; bases not matched to a gene: 15. Per germline, CDR1 SQVTM and CDR2 ANQGSEA. Here the CDR3 reads CSGLTSGGAGGGDTQYF. CDR3 coding DNA: TGCAGCGGACTAACTAGCGGGGGGGCCGGAGGAGGAGATACGCAGTATTTT.

CDR3 nucleotides: TGTGCCAGCAGCTTCGAGGGGCGCGGGACAGATACGCAGTATTTT. Encoded protein: CASSFEGRGTDTQYF. The chain combines TRBV5-5 with TRBJ2-3, with D perhaps matching TRBD1 or TRBD2 (5 bases each). The CDR3 has 15 amino acids. Trimming cost V 2 bases and J 3 bases, with 13 bases left between them. Per germline, CDR1 SGHKS and CDR2 YYEKEE (reference sequence). Full variable domain (remainder filled in from reference TRBV5-5 and TRBJ2-3): DAGVTQSPTHLIKTRGQQVTLRCSPISGHKSVSWYQQVLGQGPQFIFQYYEKEERGRGNFPDRFSARQFPNYSSELNVNALLLGDSALYLCASSFEGRGTDTQYFGPGTRLTVL.

This clonotype appeared a few times. The chain joins TRBV4-1 to TRBJ1-6; possible D gene TRBD1, 6 bases. This CDR3 spans 14 amino acids. With 3 bases removed from V and 7 bases from J, the gap between germline ends came to 10 bases. The germline V gene encodes CDR1 MGHRA and CDR2 YSYEKL. CDR3 sequence: CASSQQGWNSPLHF. CDR3 nucleotide sequence: TGCGCCAGCAGCCAGCAGGGGTGGAATTCACCCCTCCACTTT.

This clonotype was picked up a small number of times. The chain links TRBV4-1 to TRBJ1-5, with 8 bases aligning to TRBD1. Germline CDR1 is MGHRA and CDR2 is YSYEKL. The V gene end was trimmed by 1 base and the J gene end by 4 bases; junction bases not matched to a gene: 3. This CDR3 has 15 residues. The CDR3 DNA follows: TGCGCCAGCAGCCAAGGGGACAGGCCTAATCAGCCCCAGCATTTT. The encoded protein is CASSQGDRPNQPQHF.

This chain connects TRBV7-9 to TRBJ1-1; D not resolved. The length of the CDR3 is 10 residues. Deletions cut 3 bases from V and 8 bases from J, with 4 bases between. CDR1 and CDR2 (germline): SEHNR, FQNEAQ (reference sequence). The CDR3 bases are TGTGCCAGCAGCTTCAGCGAAGCTTTCTTT. Translated: CASSFSEAFF.

The V and J genes are TRBV12-3 or TRBV12-4 and TRBJ1-5; D is unresolved. Trimming took off 5 bases at V and 0 bases at J, with 8 bases between the two ends. The CDR3 loop spans 14 amino acids. The CDR3 region is CASSPLDSNQPQHF. CDR3 in DNA: TGTGCCAGCAGTCCTCTGGATAGCAATCAGCCCCAGCATTTT.

This clonotype was counted ten times or more. This chain links TRBV5-1 with TRBJ2-5, with D unresolved. Trimming shortened V by 4 bases and J by 1 base, and 17 bases separated the two germline ends. CDR1 and CDR2 (germline): SGHRS, YFSETQ. This CDR3 has 16 residues. CDR3: CASSQTPHRSQETQYF. As DNA, the CDR3 is TGCGCCAGCAGCCAAACGCCCCACAGAAGCCAAGAGACCCAGTACTTC.

This clonotype was counted a few times. The chain joins TRBV20-1 to TRBJ1-6; D ambiguous. This CDR3 has 12 residues. The ends were cut back, 3 bases at V and 5 bases at J, with 5 bases in the middle. Germline V gene sequence: CDR1 DFQATT, CDR2 SNEGSKA (reference sequence). DNA of the CDR3: TGCAGTGCTAGTAGGAATAATTCACCCCTCCACTTT. Translation gives CSASRNNSPLHF.

Concerning this clonotype itself: This sequence may be a read error, since a much larger clone differs from it by one base. This chain links TRBV15 with TRBJ2-5, with 9 nucleotides matching TRBD1. Germline loops: CDR1 LNHNV, CDR2 YYDKDF (reference sequence). With 5 bases clipped from V and 5 bases from J, the junction kept 6 bases outside the gene matches. The CDR3 contains 14 residues. The CDR3 coding sequence is TGTGCCACCAGCCGTACAGGGGGCTGGGAGACCCAGTACTTC. It translates to CATSRTGGWETQYF.

This clonotype showed up just a few times. V usage is TRBV5-5 and J usage is TRBJ2-2; D is ambiguous. Germline V CDR1 and CDR2: SGHKS, YYEKEE (reference sequence). CDR3 length: 16 residues. Trimming cost V 5 bases and J 0 bases, with 14 bases left between them. The CDR3 nucleotides are TGTGCCAGCAGGTTGAGGTCAGGAGCGAACACCGGGGAGCTGTTTTTT. It translates to CASRLRSGANTGELFF.

This clonotype was seen a few times. The rearrangement joins TRBV20-1 to TRBJ2-3, with unresolved D. CDR1 and CDR2 from the germline V gene are DFQATT and SNEGSKA (reference sequence). The ends were cut back, 0 bases at V and 1 base at J, with 11 bases in the middle. The length of the CDR3 is 15 residues. Written as DNA, the CDR3 is TGCAGTGCTAGAGATCGGAGAATGGGCACAGATACGCAGTATTTT. It is translated as CSARDRRMGTDTQYF.

A few counts support this clonotype. This rearrangement joins TRBV11-1 to TRBJ2-3; maybe TRBD1 (5 bases). Looked up from germline, CDR1 is SGHAT and CDR2 is FQDESV (reference sequence). The CDR3 contains 16 residues. The germline V and J ends were trimmed by 5 bases and 2 bases, with 17 bases remaining between them. The CDR3 DNA sequence: TGTGCCAGCAGCCCCTCCCCAGGGATGTACACAGATACGCAGTATTTT. It translates to CASSPSPGMYTDTQYF.

The chain is built from TRBV6-5 and TRBJ2-5, with TRBD1 identical over 9 bases. Germline CDR1 and CDR2: MNHEY and SVGAGI. The CDR3 covers 16 residues. The V gene end was trimmed by 0 bases and the J gene end by 5 bases; junction bases not matched to a gene: 7. The CDR3 DNA reads as TGTGCCAGCAGTTACTCGGGACAGGGATGGAACGAGACCCAGTACTTC. It translates to CASSYSGQGWNETQYF.

The V and J genes are TRBV24-1 and TRBJ2-3; TRBD1 aligns across 7 bases. The CDR3 runs to 14 residues. The germline V gene has CDR1 KGHDR and CDR2 SFDVKD. V shed 5 bases and J 1 base; nucleotides not matched to a gene: 2. CDR3 in amino acids: CATSGTGRTDTQYF. As DNA, the CDR3 is TGTGCCACCAGTGGGACAGGACGCACAGATACGCAGTATTTT.

The genes are TRBV15 and TRBJ2-7; 9 nucleotides align to TRBD1. This CDR3 is 14 amino acids long. V lost 3 bases and J lost 6; bases outside the gene matches: 6. The germline V gene encodes CDR1 LNHNV and CDR2 YYDKDF (reference sequence). The CDR3 loop reads CATSRDRGWVEQYF. In DNA form, the CDR3 reads TGTGCCACCAGCAGGGACAGGGGTTGGGTCGAGCAGTACTTC.

This clonotype showed up just a few times. The chain employs TRBV5-5 and TRBJ2-1, with TRBD2 identical over 7 bases. CDR1 is SGHKS, CDR2 YYEKEE, per germline (reference sequence). The CDR3 spans 17 residues. V trimming: 6 bases; J trimming: 3 bases; junction bases outside the gene matches: 15. The CDR3 loop reads CASNLPRERELYNEQFF. The CDR3 nucleotides read TGTGCCAGCAACCTCCCCCGGGAGCGGGAACTCTACAATGAGCAGTTCTTC.